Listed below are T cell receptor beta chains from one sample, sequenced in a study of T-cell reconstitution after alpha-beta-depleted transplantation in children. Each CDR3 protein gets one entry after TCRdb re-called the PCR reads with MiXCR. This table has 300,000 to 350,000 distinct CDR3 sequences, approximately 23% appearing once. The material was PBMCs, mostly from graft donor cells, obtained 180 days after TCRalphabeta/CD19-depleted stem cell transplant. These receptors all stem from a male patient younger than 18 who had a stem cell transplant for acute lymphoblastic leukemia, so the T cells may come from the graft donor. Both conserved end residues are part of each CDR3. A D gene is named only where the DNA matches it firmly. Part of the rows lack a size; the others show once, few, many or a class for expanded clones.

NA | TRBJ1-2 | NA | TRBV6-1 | TGTGCCAGCGGGTGGGGTACCGTCAGCCTTCTTAACTATGGCTACACCTTC | CASGWGTVSLLNYGYTF
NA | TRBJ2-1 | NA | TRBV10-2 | TGCGCCAGCAGTGAGCCTGCAGGGAGAGGAGGCAATGAGCAGTTCTTC | CASSEPAGRGGNEQFF
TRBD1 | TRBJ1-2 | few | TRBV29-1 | TGCAGCGTGGGGACAGTCCATGGCTACACCTTC | CSVGTVHGYTF
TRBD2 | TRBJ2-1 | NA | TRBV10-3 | TGTGCCATCAGTGGATTAGCGGGAGAGTGGAATGAGCAGTTCTTC | CAISGLAGEWNEQFF
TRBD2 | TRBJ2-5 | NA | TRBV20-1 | TGCAGTGCCCTAGCGGAGACGCAAGAGACCCAGTACTTC | CSALAETQETQYF
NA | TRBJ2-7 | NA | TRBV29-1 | TGCAGCGCCCAGGACAGTTCCCTCTACGAGCAGTACTTC | CSAQDSSLYEQYF
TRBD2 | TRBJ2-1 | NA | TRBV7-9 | TGTGCCAGCAGCTTAGAACTAGCGGGAGGCTCCTACAATGAGCAGTTCTTC | CASSLELAGGSYNEQFF
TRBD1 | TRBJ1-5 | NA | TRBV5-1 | TGCGCCAGCAGCCCGACAGGGGGCGGTCAGCCCCAGCATTTT | CASSPTGGGQPQHF
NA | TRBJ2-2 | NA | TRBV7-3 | TGTGCCAGCAGCTTACGGGGAATTGGACAGCTGGTCAGTCGAACCGGGGAGCTGTTTTTT | CASSLRGIGQLVSRTGELFF
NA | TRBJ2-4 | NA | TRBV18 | TGTGCCAGCTCACCACCGGAGGGAGTAGCCAAAAACATTCAGTACTTC | CASSPPEGVAKNIQYF
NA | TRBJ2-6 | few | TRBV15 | TGTGCCACCAGCAGAGATTTGTCCAGGCTACCTGGGGCCAACGTCCTGACTTTC | CATSRDLSRLPGANVLTF
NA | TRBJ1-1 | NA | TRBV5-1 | TGCGCCAGCAGCTTGGGGTGGGGGAGATACACTGAAGCTTTCTTT | CASSLGWGRYTEAFF
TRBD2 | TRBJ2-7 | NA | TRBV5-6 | TGTGCCAGCAGCTTGGCCCGCGGCGGGAGCCTCTCCTACGAGCAGTACTTC | CASSLARGGSLSYEQYF
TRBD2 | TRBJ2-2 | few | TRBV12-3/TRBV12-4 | TGTGCCAGCAGTTTTTGGCGGGAGCGGACCGGGGAGCTGTTTTTT | CASSFWRERTGELFF
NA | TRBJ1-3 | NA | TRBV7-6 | TGTGCCAGCAGCTTAGAACCGTTTCGTAGGACAGGAAACACCATATATTTT | CASSLEPFRRTGNTIYF
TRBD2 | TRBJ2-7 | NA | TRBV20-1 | TGCAGTGCTAGGGGACTAGCGGGAGGACCCCACGAGCAGTACTTC | CSARGLAGGPHEQYF
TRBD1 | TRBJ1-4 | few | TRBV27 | TGTGCCAGCAGCAACAGGGGCGAAAAACTGTTTTTT | CASSNRGEKLFF
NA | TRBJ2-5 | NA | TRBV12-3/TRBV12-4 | TGTGCCAGCAGTTCGGCGGGAGAGACCCAGTACTTC | CASSSAGETQYF
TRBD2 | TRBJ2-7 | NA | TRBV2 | TGTGCCAGCGGGGGAGGGGATAGCGGCGTTTACGAGCAGTACTTC | CASGGGDSGVYEQYF
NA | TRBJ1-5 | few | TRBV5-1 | TGCGCCAGCAGCTTTTTCCCTACAGGGAGTAGCAATCAGCCCCAGCATTTT | CASSFFPTGSSNQPQHF
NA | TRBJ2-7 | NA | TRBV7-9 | TGTGCCAGCAGCTTCACGGCGAGCGAGCAGTACTTC | CASSFTASEQYF
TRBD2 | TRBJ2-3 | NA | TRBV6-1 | TGTGCCAGCCGATCGACTAGCGGGAGGACCACAGATACGCAGTATTTT | CASRSTSGRTTDTQYF
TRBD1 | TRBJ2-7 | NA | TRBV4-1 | TGCGCCAGCAGCCAACGGGACAGGGGCGACGAGCAGTACTTC | CASSQRDRGDEQYF
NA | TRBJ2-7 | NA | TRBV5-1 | TGCGCCAGCAGCTTATCTCCGGGATCCGAGCAGTACTTC | CASSLSPGSEQYF
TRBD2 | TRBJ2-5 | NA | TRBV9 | TGTGCCAGCAGCTTAGAGGATCTAGCGGGAAAAGAGACCCAGTACTTC | CASSLEDLAGKETQYF
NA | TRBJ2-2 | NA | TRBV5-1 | TGCGCCAGCACTCCCGGAAAGGGAGAAGGGGCCACCGGGGAGCTGTTTTTT | CASTPGKGEGATGELFF
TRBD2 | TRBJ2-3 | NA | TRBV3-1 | TGTGCCAGCAGCCACGGACTAGCGGAGGCCCACACAGATACGCAGTATTTT | CASSHGLAEAHTDTQYF
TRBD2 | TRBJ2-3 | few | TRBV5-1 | TGCGCCAGCAGCCTTAGCGGGGGGTCATTGGATACGCAGTATTTT | CASSLSGGSLDTQYF
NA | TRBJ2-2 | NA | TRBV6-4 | TGTGCCAGCTCCCGAAGGAGGGTCTCTTACACCGGGGAGCTGTTTTTT | CASSRRRVSYTGELFF
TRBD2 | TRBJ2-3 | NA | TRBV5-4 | TGTGCCAGCAGCGACACTAGCGGGACCGATTGGGGGCAGTATTTT | CASSDTSGTDWGQYF
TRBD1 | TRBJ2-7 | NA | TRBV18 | TGTGCCAGCTCACCACGAGGGACAGCCATCTACGAGCAGTACTTC | CASSPRGTAIYEQYF
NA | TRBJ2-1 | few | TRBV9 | TGTGCCAGCAGCGTAGCCGTAGCGGACCCACACTCCTACAATGAGCAGTTCTTC | CASSVAVADPHSYNEQFF
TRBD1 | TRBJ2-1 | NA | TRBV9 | TGTGCCAGCAGCGCCTCCCCGGACAGGGTTGGGGGTTCCTACAATGAGCAGTTCTTC | CASSASPDRVGGSYNEQFF
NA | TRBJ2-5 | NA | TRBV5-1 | TGCGCCAGCAGCTTGGTGAGCAGGGCCCCGCAAGAGACCCAGTACTTC | CASSLVSRAPQETQYF
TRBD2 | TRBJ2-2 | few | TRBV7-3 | TGTGCCAGCAGCATAACTAGCGGGAGGGCCCCCGGGGAGCTGTTTTTT | CASSITSGRAPGELFF
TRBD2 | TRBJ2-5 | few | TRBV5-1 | TGCGCCAGCAGCTTGGGACTAGCGGGATCCCCTCGGGAGACCCAGTACTTC | CASSLGLAGSPRETQYF
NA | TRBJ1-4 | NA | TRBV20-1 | TGCAGTGCTAAGGCTCTTAATGAAAAACTGTTTTTT | CSAKALNEKLFF
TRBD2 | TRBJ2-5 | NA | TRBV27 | TGTGCCAGCAGTCCTCGACTAGCGGGAGGGCCAGTGGAGATGACCCAGTACTTC | CASSPRLAGGPVEMTQYF
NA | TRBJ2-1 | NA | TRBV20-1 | TGCAGTGCTAGAGCGCGCCCTATAGTCGATGGTGAGCAGTTCTTC | CSARARPIVDGEQFF
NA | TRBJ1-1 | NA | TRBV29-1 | TGCAGCGTTCTGACAGTACTGAACACTGAAGCTTTCTTT | CSVLTVLNTEAFF
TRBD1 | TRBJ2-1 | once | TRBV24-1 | TGTGCCACCAGGGGACAGGGGGTGGGATCCTCCTACAATGAGCAGTTCTTC | CATRGQGVGSSYNEQFF
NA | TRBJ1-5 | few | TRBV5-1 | TGCGCCAGCAGCACAGGGTACAATCAGCCCCAGCATTTT | CASSTGYNQPQHF
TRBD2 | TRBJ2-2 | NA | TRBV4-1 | TGCGCCAGCAGCCAACTAGCGGGAGGCGCCCCCGGTGCCGGGGAGCTGTTTTTT | CASSQLAGGAPGAGELFF
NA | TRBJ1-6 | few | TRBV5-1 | TGCGCCAGCAGCTTGGTATTGGGTGGGCGCCAATGGCCGGCAAGGGATAATTCACCCCTCCACTTT | CASSLVLGGRQWPARDNSPLHF
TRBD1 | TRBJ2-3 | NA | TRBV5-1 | TGCGCCAGCAGCTTGGGCGGGACAGGGCCAGATACGCAGTATTTT | CASSLGGTGPDTQYF
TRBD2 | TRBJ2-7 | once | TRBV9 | TGTGCCAGCAGCGTAGCCGGACCTCGGACTAGCGGGTTTCCATCGCCAGCCTACGAGCAGTACTTC | CASSVAGPRTSGFPSPAYEQYF
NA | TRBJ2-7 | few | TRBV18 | TGTGCCAGCTCACTCCGGGCCACTCCAAACTACGAGCAGTACTTC | CASSLRATPNYEQYF
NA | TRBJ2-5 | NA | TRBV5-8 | TGTGCCAGCAGCAGGCACGTCCAAGAGACCCAGTACTTC | CASSRHVQETQYF
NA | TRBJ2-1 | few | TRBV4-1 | TGCGCCAGCAGCCAAGTTCGGCTAGCTGTCTACAATGAGCAGTTCTTC | CASSQVRLAVYNEQFF
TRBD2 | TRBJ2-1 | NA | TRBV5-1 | TGCGCCAGCAGCTGGGGACTAGCGGGAGCAAATGAGCAGTTCTTC | CASSWGLAGANEQFF
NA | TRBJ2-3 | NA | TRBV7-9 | TGTGCCAGCAGCTTATCCTCTCTCGAGGTCCGCACAGATACGCAGTATTTT | CASSLSSLEVRTDTQYF